This TCR beta chain was captured in a study of beta chain features in type 1 diabetes. General study findings and limits: Type 1 diabetes patients had VDJ junctions that carried fewer insertions and more deletions.

This clone was detected a few times. The antigen is undetermined. Expressed TCRB transcripts got sequenced, as all isolated RNA was reverse transcribed. Clones were sequenced by immunoSEQ multiplex PCR, and TCRdb holds only the in-frame ones, with some missing. The sample records over 700,000 clones, roughly 15% being singletons. The clonotype comes from a woman aged 18-29 years in good health. The sequenced sample consisted of naive CD4+ T cells from blood.

CDR3 DNA: TGTGCCAGCAAACTAGCGGGGGGGAACAATGAGCAGTTCTTC. This codes for CASKLAGGNNEQFF. This chain joins TRBV25-1 and TRBJ2-1, with 13 bases matching TRBD2. The trim removed 7 bases at V and 5 bases at J, leaving 2 bases unmatched. The CDR3 is 14 amino acids. Germline CDR1 is MGHDK and CDR2 is SYGVNS.